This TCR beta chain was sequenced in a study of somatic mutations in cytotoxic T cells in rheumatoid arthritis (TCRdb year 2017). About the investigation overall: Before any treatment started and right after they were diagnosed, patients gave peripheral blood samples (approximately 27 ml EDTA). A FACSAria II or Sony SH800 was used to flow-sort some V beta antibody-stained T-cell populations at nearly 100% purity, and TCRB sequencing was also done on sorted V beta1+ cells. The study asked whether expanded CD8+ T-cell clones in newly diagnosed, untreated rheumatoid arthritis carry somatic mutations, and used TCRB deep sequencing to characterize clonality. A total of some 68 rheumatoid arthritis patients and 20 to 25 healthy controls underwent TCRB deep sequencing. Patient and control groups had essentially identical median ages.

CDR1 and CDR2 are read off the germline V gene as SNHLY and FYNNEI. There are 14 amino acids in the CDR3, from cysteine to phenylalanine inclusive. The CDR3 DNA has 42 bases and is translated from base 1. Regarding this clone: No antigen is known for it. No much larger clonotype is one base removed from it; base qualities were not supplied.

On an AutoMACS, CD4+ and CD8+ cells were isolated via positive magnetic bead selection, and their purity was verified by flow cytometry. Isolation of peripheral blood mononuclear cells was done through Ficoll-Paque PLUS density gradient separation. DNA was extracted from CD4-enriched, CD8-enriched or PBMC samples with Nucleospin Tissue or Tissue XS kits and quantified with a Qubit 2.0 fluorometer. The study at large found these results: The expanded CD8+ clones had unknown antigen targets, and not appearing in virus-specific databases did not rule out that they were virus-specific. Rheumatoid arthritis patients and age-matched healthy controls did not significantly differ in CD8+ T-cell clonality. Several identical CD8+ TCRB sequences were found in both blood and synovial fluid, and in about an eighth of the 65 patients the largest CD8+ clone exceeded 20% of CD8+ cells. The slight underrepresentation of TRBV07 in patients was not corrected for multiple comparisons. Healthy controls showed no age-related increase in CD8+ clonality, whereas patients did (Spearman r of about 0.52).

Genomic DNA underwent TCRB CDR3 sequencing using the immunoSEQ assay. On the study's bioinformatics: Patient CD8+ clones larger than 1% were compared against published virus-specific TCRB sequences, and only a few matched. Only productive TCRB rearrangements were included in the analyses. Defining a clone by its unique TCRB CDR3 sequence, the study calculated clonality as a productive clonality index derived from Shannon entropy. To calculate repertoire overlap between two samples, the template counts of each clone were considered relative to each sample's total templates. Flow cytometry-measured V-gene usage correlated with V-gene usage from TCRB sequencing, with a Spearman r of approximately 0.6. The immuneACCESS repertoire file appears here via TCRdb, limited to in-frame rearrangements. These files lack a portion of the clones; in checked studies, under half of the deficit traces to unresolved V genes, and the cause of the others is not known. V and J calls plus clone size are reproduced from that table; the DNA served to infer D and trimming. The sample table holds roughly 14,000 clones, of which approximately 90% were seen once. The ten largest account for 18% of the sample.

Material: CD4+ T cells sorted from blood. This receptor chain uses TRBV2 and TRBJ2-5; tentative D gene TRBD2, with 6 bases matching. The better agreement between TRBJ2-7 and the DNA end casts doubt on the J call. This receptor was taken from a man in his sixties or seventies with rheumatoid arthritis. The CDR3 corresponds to CASSFRDFSYEQYF. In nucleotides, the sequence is TGTGCCAGCAGTTTCCGGGACTTCTCCTACGAGCAGTACTTC.